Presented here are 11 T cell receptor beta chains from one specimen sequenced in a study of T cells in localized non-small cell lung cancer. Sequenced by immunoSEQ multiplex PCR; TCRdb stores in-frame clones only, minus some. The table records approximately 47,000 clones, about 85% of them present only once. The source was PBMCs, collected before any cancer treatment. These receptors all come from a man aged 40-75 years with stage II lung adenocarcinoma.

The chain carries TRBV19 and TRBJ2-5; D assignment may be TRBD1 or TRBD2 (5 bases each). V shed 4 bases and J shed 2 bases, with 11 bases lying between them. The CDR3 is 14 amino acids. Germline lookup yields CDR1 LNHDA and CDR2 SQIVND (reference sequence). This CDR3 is CASSSRDGQETQYF. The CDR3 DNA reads TGTGCCAGTAGTAGCCGGGACGGACAAGAGACCCAGTACTTC.

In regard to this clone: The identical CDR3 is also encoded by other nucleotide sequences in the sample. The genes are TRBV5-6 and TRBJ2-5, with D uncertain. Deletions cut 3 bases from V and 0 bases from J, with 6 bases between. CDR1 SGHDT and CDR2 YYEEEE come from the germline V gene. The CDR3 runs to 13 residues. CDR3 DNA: TGTGCCAGCAGCTGGGGATACCAAGAGACCCAGTACTTC. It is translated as CASSWGYQETQYF.

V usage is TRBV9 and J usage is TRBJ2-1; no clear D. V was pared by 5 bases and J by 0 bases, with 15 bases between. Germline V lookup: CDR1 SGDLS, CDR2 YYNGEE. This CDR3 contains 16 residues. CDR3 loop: CASSETPYSSYNEQFF. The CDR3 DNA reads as TGTGCCAGCAGTGAGACACCTTATAGCTCCTACAATGAGCAGTTCTTC. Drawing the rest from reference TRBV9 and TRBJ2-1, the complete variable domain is DSGVTQTPKHLITATGQRVTLRCSPRSGDLSVYWYQQSLDQGLQFLIQYYNGEERAKGNILERFSAQQFPDLHSELNLSSLELGDSALYFCASSETPYSSYNEQFFGPGTRLTVL.

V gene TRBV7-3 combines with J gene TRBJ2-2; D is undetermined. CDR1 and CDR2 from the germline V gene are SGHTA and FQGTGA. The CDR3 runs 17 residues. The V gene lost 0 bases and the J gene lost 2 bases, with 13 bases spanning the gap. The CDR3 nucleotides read TGTGCCAGCAGCTTAACACCAGACACCATTAACACCGGGGAGCTGTTTTTT. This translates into CASSLTPDTINTGELFF.

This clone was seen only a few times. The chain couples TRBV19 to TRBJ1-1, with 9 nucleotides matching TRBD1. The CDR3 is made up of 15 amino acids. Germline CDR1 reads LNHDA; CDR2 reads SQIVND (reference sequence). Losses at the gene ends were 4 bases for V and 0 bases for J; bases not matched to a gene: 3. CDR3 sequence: CASSRDRAMNTEAFF. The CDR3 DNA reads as TGTGCCAGTAGTAGGGACAGGGCTATGAACACTGAAGCTTTCTTT.

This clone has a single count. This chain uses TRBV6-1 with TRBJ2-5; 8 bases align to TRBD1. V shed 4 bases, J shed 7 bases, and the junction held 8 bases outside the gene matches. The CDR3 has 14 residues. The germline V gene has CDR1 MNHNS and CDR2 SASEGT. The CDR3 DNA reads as TGTGCCAGCAGTGCCGACAGGGGTATTGGGACCCAGTACTTC. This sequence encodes CASSADRGIGTQYF.

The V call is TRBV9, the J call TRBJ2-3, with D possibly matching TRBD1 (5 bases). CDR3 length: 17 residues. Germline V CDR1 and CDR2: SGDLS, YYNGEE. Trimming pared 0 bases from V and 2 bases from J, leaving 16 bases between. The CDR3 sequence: CASSVAISDSLTDTQYF. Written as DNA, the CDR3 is TGTGCCAGCAGCGTAGCTATAAGTGACAGTCTCACAGATACGCAGTATTTT.

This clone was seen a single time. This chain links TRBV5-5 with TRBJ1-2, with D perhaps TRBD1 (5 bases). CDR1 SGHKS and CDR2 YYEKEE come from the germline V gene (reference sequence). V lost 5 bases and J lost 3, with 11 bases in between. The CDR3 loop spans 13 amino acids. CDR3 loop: CASSTGGDYGYTF. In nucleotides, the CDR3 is TGTGCCAGCAGTACCGGGGGGGACTATGGCTACACCTTC.

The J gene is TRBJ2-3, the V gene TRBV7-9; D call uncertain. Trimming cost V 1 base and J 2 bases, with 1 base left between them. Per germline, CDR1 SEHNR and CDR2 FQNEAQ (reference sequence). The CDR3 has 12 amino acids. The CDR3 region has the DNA TGTGCCAGCAGCTTAGACACAGATACGCAGTATTTT. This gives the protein CASSLDTDTQYF. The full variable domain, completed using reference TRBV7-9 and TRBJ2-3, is DTGVSQNPRHKITKRGQNVTFRCDPISEHNRLYWYRQTLGQGPEFLTYFQNEAQLEKSRLLSDRFSAERPKGSFSTLEIQRTEQGDSAMYLCASSLDTDTQYFGPGTRLTVL.

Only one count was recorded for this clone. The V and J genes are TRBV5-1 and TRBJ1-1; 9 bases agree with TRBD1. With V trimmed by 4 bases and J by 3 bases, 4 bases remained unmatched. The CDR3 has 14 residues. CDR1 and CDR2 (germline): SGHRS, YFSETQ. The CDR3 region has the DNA TGCGCCAGCAGCCAACAGGGGGCGGACACTGAAGCTTTCTTT. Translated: CASSQQGADTEAFF.

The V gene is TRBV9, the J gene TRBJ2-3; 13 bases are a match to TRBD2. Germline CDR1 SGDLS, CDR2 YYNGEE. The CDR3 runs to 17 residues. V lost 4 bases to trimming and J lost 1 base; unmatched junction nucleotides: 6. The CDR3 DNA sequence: TGTGCCAGCAGCTCCTTCGGACTAGCGGGGGGCACAGATACGCAGTATTTT. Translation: CASSSFGLAGGTDTQYF.